This record covers a single TCR beta chain. The record originates from a study of blood T cell repertoires in COVID-19. Study-wide background: Acute and convalescent COVID-19 samples came from the United States, Italy and Spain. Nucleic acid was either cDNA or gDNA, and it came from T cells, B-cell-depleted T cells, or PBMCs.

Original methodology: Amplifying reference gene primers gave estimates of nucleated cell counts. The protocol was immunoSEQ multiplex PCR, while the TCRdb copy is restricted to in-frame clones and leaves out a portion. V, J and clone size reflect that table, while D and trimming were determined from the DNA. The table has about 95,000 clones, about 89% seen once; the top ten hold roughly 4%. This CDR3 is 15 amino acids long. V was pared by 4 bases and J by 2 bases, with 4 bases of the junction left unmatched. CDR1 is MDHEN, CDR2 SYDVKM, per germline. Source material: peripheral blood. The sequence was obtained from a woman between 45 and 65 years old in a cohort sampled during active COVID-19. This chain connects TRBV28 to TRBJ2-7, with 11 bases fitting TRBD2. The chain's CDR3 is CASSSLAGGTYEQYF. In DNA, the CDR3 is TGTGCCAGCAGTTCGTTAGCGGGAGGGACCTACGAGCAGTACTTC.